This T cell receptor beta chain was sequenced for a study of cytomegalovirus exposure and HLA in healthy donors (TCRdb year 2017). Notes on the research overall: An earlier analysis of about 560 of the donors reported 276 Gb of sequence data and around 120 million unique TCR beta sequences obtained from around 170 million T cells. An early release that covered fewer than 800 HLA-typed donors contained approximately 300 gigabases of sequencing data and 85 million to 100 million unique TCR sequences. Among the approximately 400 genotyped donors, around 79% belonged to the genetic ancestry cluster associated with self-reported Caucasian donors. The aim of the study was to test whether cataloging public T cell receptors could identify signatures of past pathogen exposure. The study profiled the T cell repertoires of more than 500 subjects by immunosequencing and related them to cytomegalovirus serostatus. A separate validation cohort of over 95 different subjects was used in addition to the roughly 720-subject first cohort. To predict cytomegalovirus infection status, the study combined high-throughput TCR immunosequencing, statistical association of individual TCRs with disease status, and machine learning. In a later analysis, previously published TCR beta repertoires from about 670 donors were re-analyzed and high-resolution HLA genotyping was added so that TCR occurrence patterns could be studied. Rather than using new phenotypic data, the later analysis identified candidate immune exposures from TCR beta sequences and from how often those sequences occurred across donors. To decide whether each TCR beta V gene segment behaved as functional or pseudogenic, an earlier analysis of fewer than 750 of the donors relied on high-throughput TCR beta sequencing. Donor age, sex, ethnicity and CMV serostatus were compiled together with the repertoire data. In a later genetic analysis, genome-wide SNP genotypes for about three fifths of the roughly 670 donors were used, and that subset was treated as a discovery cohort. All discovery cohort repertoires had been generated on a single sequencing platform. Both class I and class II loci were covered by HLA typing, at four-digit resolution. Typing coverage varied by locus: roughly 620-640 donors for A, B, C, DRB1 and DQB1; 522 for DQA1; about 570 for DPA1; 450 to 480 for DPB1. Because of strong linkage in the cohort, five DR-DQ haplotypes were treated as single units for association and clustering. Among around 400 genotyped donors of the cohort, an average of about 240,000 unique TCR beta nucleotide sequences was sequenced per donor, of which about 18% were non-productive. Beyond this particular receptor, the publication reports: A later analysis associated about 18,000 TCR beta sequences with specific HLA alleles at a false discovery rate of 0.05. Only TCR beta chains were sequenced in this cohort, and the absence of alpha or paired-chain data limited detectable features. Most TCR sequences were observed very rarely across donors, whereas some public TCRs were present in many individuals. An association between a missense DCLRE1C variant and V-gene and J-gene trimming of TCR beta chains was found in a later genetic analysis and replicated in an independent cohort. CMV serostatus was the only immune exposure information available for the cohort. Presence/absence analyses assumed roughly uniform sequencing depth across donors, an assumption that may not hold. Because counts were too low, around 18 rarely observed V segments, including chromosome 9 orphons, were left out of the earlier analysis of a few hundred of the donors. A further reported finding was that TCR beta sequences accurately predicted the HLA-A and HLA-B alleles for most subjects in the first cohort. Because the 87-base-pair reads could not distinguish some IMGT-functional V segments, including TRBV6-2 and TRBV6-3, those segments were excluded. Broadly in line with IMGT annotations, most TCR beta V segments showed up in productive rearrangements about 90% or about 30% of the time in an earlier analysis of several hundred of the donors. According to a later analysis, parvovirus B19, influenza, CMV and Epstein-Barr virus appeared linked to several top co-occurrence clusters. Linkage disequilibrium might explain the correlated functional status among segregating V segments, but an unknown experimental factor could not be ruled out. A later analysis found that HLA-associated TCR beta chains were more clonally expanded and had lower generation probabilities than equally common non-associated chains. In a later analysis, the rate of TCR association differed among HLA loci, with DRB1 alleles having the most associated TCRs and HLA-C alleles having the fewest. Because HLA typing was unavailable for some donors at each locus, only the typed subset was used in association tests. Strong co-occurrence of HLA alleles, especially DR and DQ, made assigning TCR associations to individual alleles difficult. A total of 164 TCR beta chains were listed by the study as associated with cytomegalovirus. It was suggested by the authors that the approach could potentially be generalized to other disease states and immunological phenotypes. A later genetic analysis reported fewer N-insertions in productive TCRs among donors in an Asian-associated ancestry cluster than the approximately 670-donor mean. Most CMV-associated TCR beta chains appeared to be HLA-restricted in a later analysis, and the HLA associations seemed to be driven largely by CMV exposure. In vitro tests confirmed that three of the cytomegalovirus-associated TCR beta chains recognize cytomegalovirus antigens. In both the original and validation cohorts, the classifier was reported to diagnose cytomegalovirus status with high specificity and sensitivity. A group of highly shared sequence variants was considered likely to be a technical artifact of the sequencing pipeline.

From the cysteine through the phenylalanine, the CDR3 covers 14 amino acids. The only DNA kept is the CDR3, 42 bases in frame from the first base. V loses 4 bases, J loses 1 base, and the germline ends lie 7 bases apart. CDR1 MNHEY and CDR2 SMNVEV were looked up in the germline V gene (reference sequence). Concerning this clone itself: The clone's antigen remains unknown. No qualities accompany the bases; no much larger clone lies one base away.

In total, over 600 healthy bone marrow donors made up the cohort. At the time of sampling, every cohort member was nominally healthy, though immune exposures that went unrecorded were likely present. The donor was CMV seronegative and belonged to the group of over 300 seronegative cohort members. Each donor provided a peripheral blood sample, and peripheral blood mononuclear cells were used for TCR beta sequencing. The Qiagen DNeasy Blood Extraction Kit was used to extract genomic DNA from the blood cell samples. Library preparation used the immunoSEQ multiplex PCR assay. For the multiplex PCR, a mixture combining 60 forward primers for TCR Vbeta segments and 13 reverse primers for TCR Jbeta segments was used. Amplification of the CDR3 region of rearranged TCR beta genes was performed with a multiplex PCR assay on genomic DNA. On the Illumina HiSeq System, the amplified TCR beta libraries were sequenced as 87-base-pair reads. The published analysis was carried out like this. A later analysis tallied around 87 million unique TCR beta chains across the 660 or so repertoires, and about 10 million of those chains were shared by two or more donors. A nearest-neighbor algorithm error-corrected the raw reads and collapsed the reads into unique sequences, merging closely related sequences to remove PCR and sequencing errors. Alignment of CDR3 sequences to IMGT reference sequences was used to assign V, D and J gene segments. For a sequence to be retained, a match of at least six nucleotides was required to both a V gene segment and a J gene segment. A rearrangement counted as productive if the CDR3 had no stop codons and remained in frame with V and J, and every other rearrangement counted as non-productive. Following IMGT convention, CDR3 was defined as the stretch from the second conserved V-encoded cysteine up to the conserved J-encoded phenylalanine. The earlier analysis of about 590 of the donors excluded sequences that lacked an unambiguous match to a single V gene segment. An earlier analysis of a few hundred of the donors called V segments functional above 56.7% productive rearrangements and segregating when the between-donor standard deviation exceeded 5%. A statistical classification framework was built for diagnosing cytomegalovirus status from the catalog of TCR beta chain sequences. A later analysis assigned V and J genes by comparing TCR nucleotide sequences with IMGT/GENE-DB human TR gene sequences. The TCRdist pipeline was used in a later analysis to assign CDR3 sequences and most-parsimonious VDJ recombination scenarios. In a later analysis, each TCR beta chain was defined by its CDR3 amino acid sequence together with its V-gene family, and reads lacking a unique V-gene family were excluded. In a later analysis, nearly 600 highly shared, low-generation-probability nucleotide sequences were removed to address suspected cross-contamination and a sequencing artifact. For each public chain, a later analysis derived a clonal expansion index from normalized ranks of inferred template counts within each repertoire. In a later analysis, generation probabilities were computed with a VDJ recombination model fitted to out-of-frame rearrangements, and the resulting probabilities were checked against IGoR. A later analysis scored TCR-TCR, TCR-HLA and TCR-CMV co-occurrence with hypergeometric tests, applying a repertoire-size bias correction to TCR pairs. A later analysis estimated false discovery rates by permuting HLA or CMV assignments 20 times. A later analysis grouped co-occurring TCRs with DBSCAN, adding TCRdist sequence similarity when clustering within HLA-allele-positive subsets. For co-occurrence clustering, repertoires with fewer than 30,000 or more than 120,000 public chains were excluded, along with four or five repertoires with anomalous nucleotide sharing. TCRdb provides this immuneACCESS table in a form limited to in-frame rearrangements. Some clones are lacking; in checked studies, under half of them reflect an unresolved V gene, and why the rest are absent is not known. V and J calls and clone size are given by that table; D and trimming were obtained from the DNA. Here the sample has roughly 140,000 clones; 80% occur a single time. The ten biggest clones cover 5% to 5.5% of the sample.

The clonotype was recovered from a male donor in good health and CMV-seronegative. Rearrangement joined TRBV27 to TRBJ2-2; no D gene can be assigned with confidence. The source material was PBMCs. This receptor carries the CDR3 CASSSYRNTGELFF. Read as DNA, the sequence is TGTGCCAGCAGTTCCTACAGGAACACCGGGGAGCTGTTTTTT.